These T cell receptor beta chains were read from a single sample in a study of cytotoxic CD8 clonotypes in ibrutinib-treated CLL. Method: immunoSEQ multiplex PCR; TCRdb's copy keeps in-frame clones and lacks some. The sample has approximately 140,000 clones, 85% to 95% seen once; the top ten hold 10% to 11%. Source: PBMCs, taken after 12 months of ibrutinib treatment. These receptors were collected from a human donor with chronic lymphocytic leukemia. CDR3s include the opening cysteine and the closing phenylalanine or tryptophan.

J gene: TRBJ1-1; V gene: TRBV29-1; CDR3 protein: CSVDRENTEAFF
J gene: TRBJ2-6; V gene: TRBV5-1; CDR3 protein: CASSISGQSSGANVLTF
J gene: TRBJ1-1; V gene: TRBV12-5; CDR3 protein: CASGLGQEMNTEAFF
J gene: TRBJ2-5; V gene: TRBV10-3; CDR3 protein: CAISEQGLDRWETQYF
J gene: TRBJ1-5; V gene: TRBV28; CDR3 protein: CASSFGVNQPQHF
J gene: TRBJ2-1; V gene: TRBV4-1; CDR3 protein: CASSQDGYNEQFF
J gene: TRBJ1-2; V gene: TRBV9; CDR3 protein: CASSVDQGKSGYTF
J gene: TRBJ2-1; V gene: TRBV9; CDR3 protein: CASSVVGQEQFF
J gene: TRBJ1-5; V gene: TRBV10-3; CDR3 protein: CASGGTGSNQPQHF
J gene: TRBJ1-1; V gene: TRBV5-1; CDR3 protein: CASSYVWETEAFF
J gene: TRBJ1-1; V gene: TRBV9; CDR3 protein: CASSPPRGSTEAFF
J gene: TRBJ2-1; V gene: TRBV9; CDR3 protein: CASSVEWRLAGGPGNEQFF
J gene: TRBJ2-1; V gene: TRBV5-1; CDR3 protein: CASSPTSGRNNEQFF
J gene: TRBJ1-3; V gene: TRBV28; CDR3 protein: CASSLSGNTIYF
J gene: TRBJ2-2; V gene: TRBV7-2; CDR3 protein: CASTQTGELFF
J gene: TRBJ2-7; V gene: TRBV10-2; CDR3 protein: CASRSGGSHEQYF
J gene: TRBJ2-1; V gene: TRBV7-7; CDR3 protein: CASSRGVQYEQFF
J gene: TRBJ2-5; V gene: TRBV7-3; CDR3 protein: CASSLSSHEETQYF
J gene: TRBJ1-2; V gene: TRBV18; CDR3 protein: CASSPPTRGYGYTF
J gene: TRBJ1-1; V gene: TRBV28; CDR3 protein: CASTPLPGQGNPEAFF
J gene: TRBJ2-2; V gene: TRBV5-1; CDR3 protein: CASSTSGREAGELFF
J gene: TRBJ2-2; V gene: TRBV7-3; CDR3 protein: CASSFQLAGNTGELFF
J gene: TRBJ2-6; V gene: TRBV7-2; CDR3 protein: CASSYGLAGGGANVLTF
J gene: TRBJ1-4; V gene: TRBV9; CDR3 protein: CASSVEFAGQEKLFF
J gene: TRBJ2-5; V gene: TRBV29-1; CDR3 protein: CSVGLAAKEAQYF
J gene: TRBJ1-2; V gene: TRBV28; CDR3 protein: CASSPPTGVDYGYTF
J gene: TRBJ2-7; V gene: TRBV7-2; CDR3 protein: CASSSRLAGSYEQYF
J gene: TRBJ1-1; V gene: TRBV28; CDR3 protein: CASSPGQPPSEAFF
J gene: TRBJ1-3; V gene: TRBV19; CDR3 protein: CASSGSVSGNTIYF
J gene: TRBJ1-4; V gene: TRBV7-9; CDR3 protein: CASSLLAQTNEKLFF
J gene: TRBJ1-3; V gene: TRBV10-3; CDR3 protein: CAISVTGGANTIYF
J gene: TRBJ2-7; V gene: TRBV21-1; CDR3 protein: CASSKWYASEFSYEQYF
J gene: TRBJ2-2; V gene: TRBV4-1; CDR3 protein: CASSQADSLNTGELFF
J gene: TRBJ2-5; V gene: TRBV18; CDR3 protein: CASSPRTLQETQYF
J gene: TRBJ2-7; V gene: TRBV5-1; CDR3 protein: CASKKIWGQSYEQYF
J gene: TRBJ2-7; V gene: TRBV27; CDR3 protein: CASSLLGPNEQYF
J gene: TRBJ2-7; V gene: TRBV11-2; CDR3 protein: CASSPPRGEQYF
J gene: TRBJ2-3; V gene: TRBV5-1; CDR3 protein: CASSLFTSFSTDTQYF
J gene: TRBJ2-5; V gene: TRBV5-8; CDR3 protein: CASSFSPNREETQYF
J gene: TRBJ1-2; V gene: TRBV28; CDR3 protein: CASSPEGIPYGYTF
J gene: TRBJ2-7; V gene: TRBV29-1; CDR3 protein: CSVEDRSSYEQYF
J gene: TRBJ2-3; V gene: TRBV7-3; CDR3 protein: CASSLMGITDTQYF
J gene: TRBJ2-2; V gene: TRBV7-7; CDR3 protein: CASSLSRQHTGELFF
J gene: TRBJ2-7; V gene: TRBV28; CDR3 protein: CASSLSRDRGREQYF